These T cell receptor beta chains were read from a single sample in a study of CD8+ T cells in alopecia areata. Generated by immunoSEQ multiplex PCR, the TCRdb table keeps only in-frame clones and is missing some. The table lists under 250,000 clones, more than 45% of them singletons. Sequencing was performed on CD4+ T cells sorted from blood, taken at week 4, from a patient treated with tofacitinib. The receptors come from a human donor with alopecia areata. Both conserved end residues are part of each CDR3. Fields, in order: CDR3 protein, CDR3 DNA, J gene, D gene, V gene, clone size. The D gene is left open where the match is weak. Where a row states a size, it is once, few, many or the class of an expanded clone; other rows omit it.

CASGLRQGRSSEQFF	TGTGCTAGTGGTTTGCGACAGGGTCGGAGCAGTGAGCAGTTCTTC	TRBJ2-1	TRBD1	TRBV12-5	few
CASSQKDMGLAGGNEQFF	TGCGCCAGCAGCCAAAAGGATATGGGACTAGCGGGGGGCAATGAGCAGTTCTTC	TRBJ2-1	TRBD2	TRBV4-1	.
CASSTRWGSSNQPQHF	TGTGCCAGCAGCACCCGGTGGGGATCAAGCAATCAGCCCCAGCATTTT	TRBJ1-5	.	TRBV5-8	few
CASSQGAYNEQFF	TGCGCCAGCAGCCAGGGGGCCTACAATGAGCAGTTCTTC	TRBJ2-1	.	TRBV4-3	.
CSVVLPGQGFGANVLTF	TGCAGCGTAGTTCTACCGGGACAGGGGTTCGGGGCCAACGTCCTGACTTTC	TRBJ2-6	TRBD1	TRBV29-1	.
CASSLTEAGWNSPLHF	TGTGCCAGCAGTTTAACGGAGGCAGGGTGGAATTCACCCCTCCACTTT	TRBJ1-6	.	TRBV28	.
CASSQAQVGQQFF	TGTGCCAGCAGCCAAGCCCAGGTGGGTCAGCAGTTCTTC	TRBJ2-1	.	TRBV14	.
CASSLVPGQGEYGEQFF	TGTGCCAGCAGCTTAGTACCGGGCCAGGGGGAGTATGGTGAGCAGTTCTTC	TRBJ2-1	TRBD1	TRBV7-6	few
CASSFDPGQGKNIQYF	TGTGCCAGCAGCTTTGACCCGGGACAGGGGAAAAACATTCAGTACTTC	TRBJ2-4	TRBD1	TRBV11-1	.
CASSLSLDEQFF	TGTGCCAGCAGTCTAAGCTTGGATGAGCAGTTCTTC	TRBJ2-1	.	TRBV11-1	few
CSVRPPGTGVSNEQFF	TGCAGCGTTAGACCCCCCGGGACAGGGGTTTCTAATGAGCAGTTCTTC	TRBJ2-1	TRBD1	TRBV29-1	once
CASSQVRDYGYTF	TGTGCCAGCAGCCAAGTCCGGGACTATGGCTACACCTTC	TRBJ1-2	.	TRBV14	few
CASSIGDRTDTQYF	TGTGCCAGTAGTATAGGGGATCGCACAGATACGCAGTATTTT	TRBJ2-3	.	TRBV19	many
CAWSRGQGNTIYF	TGTGCCTGGAGCAGGGGGCAAGGAAACACCATATATTTT	TRBJ1-3	TRBD1	TRBV30	.
CSVGQGKNTEAFF	TGCAGCGTCGGACAGGGTAAAAACACTGAAGCTTTCTTT	TRBJ1-1	TRBD1	TRBV29-1	.
CSVVGQSYEQYF	TGCAGCGTTGTGGGTCAGTCCTACGAGCAGTACTTC	TRBJ2-7	.	TRBV29-1	.
CASAGDSQETQYF	TGTGCCAGCGCAGGAGACAGTCAAGAGACCCAGTACTTC	TRBJ2-5	.	TRBV2	.
CSVVSSGETQYF	TGCAGCGTTGTAAGCTCGGGAGAGACCCAGTACTTC	TRBJ2-5	.	TRBV29-1	few
CASSLFSGNTEAFF	TGTGCCAGCAGCTTATTTTCAGGGAACACTGAAGCTTTCTTT	TRBJ1-1	.	TRBV7-3	.
CSGADRGRTDTQYF	TGCAGCGGTGCCGACAGGGGGCGGACAGATACGCAGTATTTT	TRBJ2-3	TRBD1	TRBV29-1	.
CASSSRPAELKETQYF	TGTGCCAGCAGCTCCCGACCCGCCGAGCTGAAAGAGACCCAGTACTTC	TRBJ2-5	.	TRBV7-2	.
CASRGTGSGNQPQHF	TGTGCCAGCAGAGGGACAGGGAGTGGCAATCAGCCCCAGCATTTT	TRBJ1-5	TRBD1	TRBV2	many
CASTPGAAYNEQFF	TGTGCCAGCACTCCTGGAGCGGCCTACAATGAGCAGTTCTTC	TRBJ2-1	.	TRBV6-5	.
CASSFDSDSNEKLFF	TGTGCCAGCAGCTTCGACAGCGATTCGAATGAAAAACTGTTTTTT	TRBJ1-4	.	TRBV11-2	.
CASSQEVRGGGRMETQYF	TGCGCCAGCAGCCAAGAAGTACGAGGGGGGGGCCGAATGGAGACCCAGTACTTC	TRBJ2-5	.	TRBV4-3	.
CASSTQGTDKNIQYF	TGCGCCAGCAGCACCCAAGGGACCGACAAAAACATTCAGTACTTC	TRBJ2-4	.	TRBV5-1	.